A selection of T cell receptor beta chains follows, all from one sample in a study of T cells after yellow fever vaccination. TCRdb re-derived calls from the 5' RACE reads in MiXCR, one entry per CDR3 protein. The table lists approximately 550,000 distinct CDR3 sequences, 15% to 20% of them singletons. Sequencing used PBMCs, obtained 15 days after the yellow fever booster vaccination. The receptors come from a man aged 25-45 years who received the YFV17D yellow fever vaccine. Both conserved end residues are part of each CDR3. The order of the fields is clone size, V gene, J gene, D gene, CDR3 DNA, CDR3 protein. A D gene is named only where the DNA matches it firmly. Rows give clone size only sometimes, using once, few, many, or a class for an expanded clone.

-,TRBV20-1,TRBJ2-7,TRBD2,TGCAGTGCTAGCCCCCCGGGCGGGAGGGCCTCCGAGCAGTACTTC,CSASPPGGRASEQYF
few,TRBV7-4,TRBJ1-1,-,TGTGCCAGCAGACCTGGGAACACTGAAGCTTTCTTT,CASRPGNTEAFF
few,TRBV20-1,TRBJ2-1,-,TGCAGTGCTAGAGTACGAACGGAGAGCTCCTACAATGAGCAGTTCTTC,CSARVRTESSYNEQFF
few,TRBV20-1,TRBJ2-1,TRBD2,TGCAGTGCTACCGGGACTAGCAACTACAATGAGCAGTTCTTC,CSATGTSNYNEQFF
-,TRBV7-9,TRBJ1-4,-,TGTGCCAGCAGCAAGGACAGTTCTAATGAAAAACTGTTTTTT,CASSKDSSNEKLFF
-,TRBV6-2/TRBV6-3,TRBJ2-3,-,TGTGCCAGCAGCCCCCTTGGGTCCTCGACAGATACGCAGTATTTT,CASSPLGSSTDTQYF
-,TRBV6-2/TRBV6-3,TRBJ2-1,-,TGTGCCAGCAGTTACGCATATGAGCAGTTCTTC,CASSYAYEQFF
few,TRBV6-5,TRBJ1-1,-,TGTGCCAGCAGTTACGACGGGCTCGAAGAAGCTTTCTTT,CASSYDGLEEAFF
few,TRBV20-1,TRBJ1-1,-,TGCAGTGCTAAGACAGTGAACACTGAAGCTTTCTTT,CSAKTVNTEAFF
-,TRBV5-1,TRBJ2-5,-,TGCGCCAGCAGCTTGGGTCCAAGCGAGACCCAGTACTTC,CASSLGPSETQYF
-,TRBV20-1,TRBJ2-1,-,TGCAGCGTTACCCGGGACGCTTCCAATGAGCAGTTCTTC,CSVTRDASNEQFF
-,TRBV12-3/TRBV12-4,TRBJ2-3,TRBD1,TGTGCCAGCAGTTCGACGGACAGGGGGCTGTATACGCAGTATTTT,CASSSTDRGLYTQYF
few,TRBV29-1,TRBJ2-1,TRBD2,TGCAGCGCCGCAGGGGGACTAGCGGGAGGGAAGGCCTACAATGAGCAGTTCTTC,CSAAGGLAGGKAYNEQFF
few,TRBV20-1,TRBJ1-1,TRBD1,TGCAGTGCTAGCGGGACAGTTGGCGCTGAAGCTTTCTTT,CSASGTVGAEAFF
-,TRBV6-2/TRBV6-3,TRBJ2-2,TRBD2,TGTGCCAGCACCGACATAGGGACTAGCGCCACCGGGGAGCTGTTTTTT,CASTDIGTSATGELFF
few,TRBV6-2/TRBV6-3,TRBJ2-7,TRBD2,TGTGCCAGCACCAGACTAGCGGGAGGGTCCTACGAGCAGTACTTC,CASTRLAGGSYEQYF
few,TRBV5-1,TRBJ1-1,-,TGCGCCAGCGCCGGAGGGCTAGAGAACACTGAAGCTTTCTTT,CASAGGLENTEAFF
-,TRBV11-2,TRBJ1-2,TRBD1,TGTGCCAGCAGCCGGGACAGGCGGAGCTATGGCTACACCTTC,CASSRDRRSYGYTF
-,TRBV10-3,TRBJ2-7,TRBD2,TGTGCCATTGGGACTAGCGGGAGCTACGAGCAGTACTTC,CAIGTSGSYEQYF
-,TRBV7-8,TRBJ2-2,-,TGTGCCAGCAGCTTAGGTCCAACAAGAACCGGGGAGCTGTTTTTT,CASSLGPTRTGELFF
-,TRBV12-3/TRBV12-4,TRBJ2-3,TRBD1,TGTGCCAGCAGGGGGACAGGGAGAACAGATACGCAGTATTTT,CASRGTGRTDTQYF
-,TRBV20-1,TRBJ2-3,-,TGCAGTGCTCGCGCCGAGAGCGGCTCCACAGATACGCAGTATTTT,CSARAESGSTDTQYF
-,TRBV20-1,TRBJ2-2,-,TGCAGTGCTAGTAAAGAACATAGCGTCACCGGGGAGCTGTTTTTT,CSASKEHSVTGELFF
few,TRBV5-1,TRBJ2-2,-,TGCGCCAGCAGTAGAGCAGGGGCGACCGGGGAGCTGTTTTTT,CASSRAGATGELFF
-,TRBV20-1,TRBJ2-1,-,TGCAGTGCTAGAGCTGGTTGGGCTGGGAATGAGCAGTTCTTC,CSARAGWAGNEQFF
few,TRBV7-2,TRBJ1-6,-,TGTGCCAGCGGGGAAGGGGTAAATTCACCCCTCCACTTT,CASGEGVNSPLHF
-,TRBV20-1,TRBJ2-6,-,TGCAGTGCTAGAGTCGCAGCCTCTGGGGCCAACGTCCTGACTTTC,CSARVAASGANVLTF
-,TRBV5-5,TRBJ2-1,-,TGTGCAGGGGGAGGGGGTCGCTCCTACAATGAGCAGTTCTTC,CAGGGGRSYNEQFF
-,TRBV20-1,TRBJ2-7,-,TGCAGTGCTAGAGGGGCGGGGACAACCTACGAGCAGTACTTC,CSARGAGTTYEQYF
-,TRBV7-4,TRBJ2-3,TRBD2,TGTGCCAGCAGCCCTAGTAGGCTGCGGCTAGCGGGAGTGGCAGATACGCAGTATTTT,CASSPSRLRLAGVADTQYF
many,TRBV29-1,TRBJ2-2,-,TGCAGCGTTGAAACTGGGATCACCGGGGAGCTGTTTTTT,CSVETGITGELFF